This T cell receptor beta chain comes out of a study of control samples from healthy donors and cancer patients. Trimming shortened V by 3 bases and J by 3 bases, and 13 bases separated the two germline ends. The CDR3 is 14 amino acids. The V gene's germline CDR1 is SGHRS and CDR2 YFSETQ. The table came from immunoSEQ multiplex PCR; TCRdb's copy has only in-frame clones and leaves some out. The sample lists approximately 130,000 clones, more than 80% occurring once. Sequencing was performed on blood. The V and J genes are TRBV5-1 and TRBJ2-7; D might be TRBD1 or TRBD2, each matching 5 bases. The origin of this receptor is a man between 45 and 60 years old in good health. CDR3 DNA: TGCGCCAGCAGCTGGGACGGGGCACACTACGAGCAGTACTTC. This encodes CASSWDGAHYEQYF. Complete variable domain (other parts from reference TRBV5-1 and TRBJ2-7): KAGVTQTPRYLIKTRGQQVTLSCSPISGHRSVSWYQQTPGQGLQFLFEYFSETQRNKGNFPGRFSGRQFSNSRSEMNVSTLELGDSALYLCASSWDGAHYEQYFGPGTRLTVT.